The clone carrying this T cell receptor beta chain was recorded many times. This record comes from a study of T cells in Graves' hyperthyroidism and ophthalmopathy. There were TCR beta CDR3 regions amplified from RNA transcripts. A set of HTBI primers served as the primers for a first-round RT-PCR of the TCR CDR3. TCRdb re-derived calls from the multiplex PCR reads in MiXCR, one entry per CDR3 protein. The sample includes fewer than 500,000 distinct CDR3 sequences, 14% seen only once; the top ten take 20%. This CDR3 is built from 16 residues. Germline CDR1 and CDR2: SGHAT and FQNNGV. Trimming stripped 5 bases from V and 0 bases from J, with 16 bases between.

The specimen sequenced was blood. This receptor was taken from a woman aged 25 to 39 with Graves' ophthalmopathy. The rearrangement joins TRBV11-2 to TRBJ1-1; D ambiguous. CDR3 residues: CASSQQYPAMNTEAFF. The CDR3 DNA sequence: TGTGCCAGCAGCCAGCAGTATCCCGCCATGAACACTGAAGCTTTCTTT. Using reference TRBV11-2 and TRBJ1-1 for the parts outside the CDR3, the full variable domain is EAGVAQSPRYKIIEKRQSVAFWCNPISGHATLYWYQQILGQGPKLLIQFQNNGVVDDSQLPKDRFSAERLKGVDSTLKIQPAKLEDSAVYLCASSQQYPAMNTEAFFGQGTRLTVV.